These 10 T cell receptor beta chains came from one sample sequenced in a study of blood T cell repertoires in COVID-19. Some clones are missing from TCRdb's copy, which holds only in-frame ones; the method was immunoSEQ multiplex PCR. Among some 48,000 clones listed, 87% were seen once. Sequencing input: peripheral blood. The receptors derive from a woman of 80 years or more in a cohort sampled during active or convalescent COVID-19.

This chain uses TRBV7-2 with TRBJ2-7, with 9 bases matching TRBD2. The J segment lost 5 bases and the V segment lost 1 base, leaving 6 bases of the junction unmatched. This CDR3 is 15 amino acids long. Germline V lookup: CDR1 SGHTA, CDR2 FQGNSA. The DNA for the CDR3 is TGTGCCAGCAGCTTAGTAGGACTAGCGAGGAACGAGCAGTACTTC. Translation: CASSLVGLARNEQYF.

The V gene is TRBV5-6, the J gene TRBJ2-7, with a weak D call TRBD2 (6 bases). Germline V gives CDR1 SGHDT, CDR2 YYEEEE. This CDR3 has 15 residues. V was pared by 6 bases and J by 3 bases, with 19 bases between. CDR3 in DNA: TGTGCCAGCACTTCCCTGGGGAGGAATCGCTACGAGCAGTACTTC. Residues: CASTSLGRNRYEQYF. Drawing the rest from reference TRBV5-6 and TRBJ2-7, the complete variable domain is DAGVTQSPTHLIKTRGQQVTLRCSPKSGHDTVSWYQQALGQGPQFIFQYYEEEERQRGNFPDRFSGHQFPNYSSELNVNALLLGDSALYLCASTSLGRNRYEQYFGPGTRLTVT.

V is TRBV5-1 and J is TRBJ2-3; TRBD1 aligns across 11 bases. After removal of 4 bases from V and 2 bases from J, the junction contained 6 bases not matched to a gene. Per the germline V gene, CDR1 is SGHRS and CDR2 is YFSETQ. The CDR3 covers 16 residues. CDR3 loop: CASSPGTGGSTDTQYF. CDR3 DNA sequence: TGCGCCAGCAGCCCGGGGACAGGGGGATCCACAGATACGCAGTATTTT. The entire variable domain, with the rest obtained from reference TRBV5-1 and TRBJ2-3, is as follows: KAGVTQTPRYLIKTRGQQVTLSCSPISGHRSVSWYQQTPGQGLQFLFEYFSETQRNKGNFPGRFSGRQFSNSRSEMNVSTLELGDSALYLCASSPGTGGSTDTQYFGPGTRLTVL.

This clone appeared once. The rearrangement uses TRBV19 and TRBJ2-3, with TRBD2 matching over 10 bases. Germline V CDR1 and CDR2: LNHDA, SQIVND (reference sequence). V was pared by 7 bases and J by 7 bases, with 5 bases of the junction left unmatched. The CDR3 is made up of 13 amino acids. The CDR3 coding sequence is TGTGCCAGTAATCTAGCGGGAGAAAATACGCAGTATTTT. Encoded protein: CASNLAGENTQYF.

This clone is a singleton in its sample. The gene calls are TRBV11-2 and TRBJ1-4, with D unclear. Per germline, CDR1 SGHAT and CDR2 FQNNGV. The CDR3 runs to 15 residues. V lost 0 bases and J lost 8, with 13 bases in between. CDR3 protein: CASSLDRSRGEKLFF. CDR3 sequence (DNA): TGTGCCAGCAGCTTAGATCGGTCGCGGGGAGAAAAACTGTTTTTT.

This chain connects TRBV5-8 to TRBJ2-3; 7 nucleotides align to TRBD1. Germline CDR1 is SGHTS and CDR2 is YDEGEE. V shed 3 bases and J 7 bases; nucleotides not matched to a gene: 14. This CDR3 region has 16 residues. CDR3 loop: CASSSVTQTGTHTQYF. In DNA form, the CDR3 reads TGTGCCAGCAGCTCTGTAACGCAGACAGGGACGCATACGCAGTATTTT.

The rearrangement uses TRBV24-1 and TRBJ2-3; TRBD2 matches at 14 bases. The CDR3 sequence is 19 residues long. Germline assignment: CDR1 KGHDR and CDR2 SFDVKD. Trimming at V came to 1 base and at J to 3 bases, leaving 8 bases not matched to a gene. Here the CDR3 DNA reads TGTGCCACCAGTGATTTCAGAGGGACTAGCGGGAGTTCGACAGATACGCAGTATTTT. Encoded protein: CATSDFRGTSGSSTDTQYF.

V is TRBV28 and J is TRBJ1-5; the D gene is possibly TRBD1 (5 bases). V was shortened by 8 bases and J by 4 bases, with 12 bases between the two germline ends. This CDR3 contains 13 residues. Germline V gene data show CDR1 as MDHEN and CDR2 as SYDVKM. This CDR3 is CASVGQTNQPQHF. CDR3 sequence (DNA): TGTGCCAGCGTCGGACAAACTAATCAGCCCCAGCATTTT.

The CDR3 is CASSQDYRGFNQPQHF. In DNA, the CDR3 is TGTGCCAGCAGCCAGGACTACAGGGGCTTCAATCAGCCCCAGCATTTT. The J gene is TRBJ1-5, the V gene TRBV4-2, with 7 bases matching TRBD1. Germline V gene data show CDR1 as LGHNA and CDR2 as YNFKEQ. The CDR3 extends over 16 amino acids. V was pared by 3 bases and J by 3 bases, with 8 bases of the junction left unmatched.

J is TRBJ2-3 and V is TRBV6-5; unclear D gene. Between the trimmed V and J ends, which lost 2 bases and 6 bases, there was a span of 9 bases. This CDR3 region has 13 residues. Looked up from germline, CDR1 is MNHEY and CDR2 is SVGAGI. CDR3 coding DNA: TGTGCCAGCAGTTACGCTGGCCCGGATACGCAGTATTTT. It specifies CASSYAGPDTQYF.